This T cell receptor (beta chain) derives from a study of lymphopenia after photon versus proton radiotherapy. Whole-study results and caveats: After the lymphocyte nadir, photon-treated repertoires showed oligoclonal expansion, especially of CD8+ Temra cells.

Turning to this clone: Its target is unknown.

Clones were read by immunoSEQ multiplex PCR, and TCRdb kept only the in-frame ones, dropping some. The table records under 80,000 clones, approximately 84% of them present only once. V dropped 5 bases and J dropped 6; count of bases not matched to a gene: 3. The V gene's germline CDR1 is SGHTA and CDR2 FQGTGA. CDR3 size: 13 residues. The V call is TRBV7-3, the J call TRBJ2-3, with 9 bases lining up with TRBD2. Sequencing was performed on peripheral blood, taken from a patient treated with photon-based radiotherapy. The sequence was collected from a man aged 35 to 55 with gastric cancer. The CDR3 sequence: CASSIAGVDTQYF. The CDR3 coding sequence is TGTGCCAGCAGCATAGCGGGGGTGGATACGCAGTATTTT.